These T cell receptor beta chains were read from a single sample in a study of blood T cell repertoires in COVID-19. TCRdb's copy holds only in-frame clones and misses some; the assay was immunoSEQ multiplex PCR. The table includes 310,000 or so clones, about four fifths detected once. The sequencing input was peripheral blood. These receptors were obtained from a woman between 50 and 59 years old with acute or convalescent COVID-19. Both conserved end residues are part of each CDR3. A D gene is named only where the DNA matches it firmly. The size field is filled for only some rows; it gives once, few, many or a size class.

TRBD2 once TRBJ2-1 17 TRBV5-1 CASSVEASGGSYNEQFF TGCGCCAGCAGCGTCGAAGCTAGCGGGGGATCATACAATGAGCAGTTCTTC
- - TRBJ1-2 17 TRBV5-4 CASSLARGAGESYGYTF TGTGCCAGCAGCTTGGCCAGGGGCGCTGGGGAAAGCTATGGCTACACCTTC
- - TRBJ1-1 15 TRBV2 CASSETGQVNTEAFF TGTGCCAGCAGTGAAACGGGACAAGTAAACACTGAAGCTTTCTTT
- - TRBJ2-2 14 TRBV5-6 CASSLTENTGELFF TGTGCCAGCAGCTTGACAGAAAACACCGGGGAGCTGTTTTTT
- - TRBJ1-1 12 TRBV3-1/TRBV3-2 CASSQAGTEAFF TGTGCCAGCAGCCAAGCGGGAACTGAAGCTTTCTTT
TRBD1 - TRBJ2-3 17 TRBV7-2 CASSSRTGLSWADTQYF TGTGCCAGCAGCTCCCGGACAGGGCTCTCCTGGGCAGATACGCAGTATTTT
TRBD1 - TRBJ1-1 14 TRBV10-3 CAIRPDREGSEAFF TGTGCCATCAGGCCCGACAGGGAAGGGTCTGAAGCTTTCTTT
- - TRBJ2-5 12 TRBV5-1 CASSSGGETQYF TGCGCCAGCAGCTCCGGAGGGGAGACCCAGTACTTC
TRBD1 - TRBJ1-2 13 TRBV15 CATSAGTDYGYTF TGTGCCACCAGCGCAGGGACAGACTATGGCTACACCTTC
- - TRBJ1-1 14 TRBV15 CATSRDMDGAEAFF TGTGCCACCAGCAGAGATATGGACGGGGCTGAAGCTTTCTTT
- - TRBJ1-2 13 TRBV30 CAWTPESFYGYTF TGTGCCTGGACCCCGGAGAGTTTCTATGGCTACACCTTC
- - TRBJ1-1 13 TRBV25-1 CASSASTGTEAFF TGTGCCAGCAGTGCCTCGACAGGCACTGAAGCTTTCTTT
- - TRBJ2-7 13 TRBV5-4 CASSSTGVYEQYF TGTGCCAGCAGCTCGACGGGTGTCTACGAGCAGTACTTC
- - TRBJ1-1 15 TRBV6-6 CASSYLPGGGTEAFF TGTGCCAGCAGTTACCTCCCCGGGGGAGGAACTGAAGCTTTCTTT
- - TRBJ1-3 15 TRBV9 CASSVGLSSGNTIYF TGTGCCAGCAGCGTAGGACTCAGCTCTGGAAACACCATATATTTT
- - TRBJ1-2 13 TRBV10-2 CATSEGADYGYTF TGCGCCACTTCAGAAGGGGCCGACTATGGCTACACCTTC
- - TRBJ2-7 14 TRBV3-1/TRBV3-2 CASSQFITAYEQYF TGTGCCAGCAGCCAATTCATTACAGCCTACGAGCAGTACTTC
TRBD2 - TRBJ2-1 17 TRBV4-3 CASSQDAPAGARNEQFF TGCGCCAGCAGCCAAGATGCCCCAGCGGGAGCAAGGAATGAGCAGTTCTTC
TRBD2 few TRBJ2-7 16 TRBV4-1 CASSQGPAGDIYEQYF TGCGCCAGCAGCCAAGGTCCAGCGGGAGACATCTACGAGCAGTACTTC
TRBD2 few TRBJ2-5 14 TRBV2 CASRGLAGWETQYF TGTGCCAGCAGGGGACTAGCGGGATGGGAGACCCAGTACTTC
TRBD1 few TRBJ1-2 13 TRBV2 CASSLQGDDGYTF TGTGCCAGCAGTCTACAGGGGGATGATGGCTACACCTTC
- - TRBJ1-2 12 TRBV2 CASSDTGYGYTF TGTGCCAGCAGCGATACAGGGTATGGCTACACCTTC
TRBD1 - TRBJ1-4 15 TRBV28 CASSAKTGGVEKLFF TGTGCCAGCAGCGCAAAGACAGGGGGGGTTGAAAAACTGTTTTTT
TRBD1 - TRBJ2-4 15 TRBV24-1 CATSDPGQGENIQYF TGTGCCACCAGTGACCCGGGACAGGGAGAAAACATTCAGTACTTC
- - TRBJ2-1 13 TRBV5-1 CASSEGPSNEQFF TGCGCCAGCAGCGAGGGCCCATCTAATGAGCAGTTCTTC
TRBD2 - TRBJ2-5 15 TRBV6-6 CASSPPLTSTETQYF TGTGCCAGCAGTCCGCCACTGACTAGCACGGAGACCCAGTACTTC
TRBD1 - TRBJ1-5 17 TRBV5-1 CASSLTPGGPSNQPQHF TGCGCCAGCAGCTTGACGCCAGGGGGCCCTAGCAATCAGCCCCAGCATTTT
- once TRBJ2-3 15 TRBV11-3 CASSRGPGGTDTQYF TGTGCCAGCAGCCGGGGACCGGGAGGCACAGATACGCAGTATTTT
- - TRBJ1-1 15 TRBV4-1 CASSSREKGNTEAFF TGCGCCAGCAGTTCCAGGGAAAAGGGGAACACTGAAGCTTTCTTT
TRBD1 - TRBJ1-4 14 TRBV29-1 CSVDTGDSNEKLFF TGCAGCGTTGATACAGGGGACTCTAATGAAAAACTGTTTTTT
- few TRBJ2-6 14 TRBV27 CASSGSFGANVLTF TGTGCCAGCAGTGGTAGTTTTGGGGCCAACGTCCTGACTTTC
- few TRBJ1-2 14 TRBV2 CASSEQGTNYGYTF TGTGCCAGCAGTGAACAGGGGACGAACTATGGCTACACCTTC
- - TRBJ2-1 16 TRBV4-2 CASSQGDGTGKNEQFF TGTGCCAGCAGCCAAGGTGACGGGACTGGAAAAAATGAGCAGTTCTTC
- - TRBJ2-5 14 TRBV19 CASSIGGSQETQYF TGTGCCAGTAGTATAGGCGGTTCCCAAGAGACCCAGTACTTC
- - TRBJ2-5 18 TRBV6-2/TRBV6-3 CASSYEAGTVKFKETQYF TGTGCCAGCAGTTACGAAGCGGGCACTGTGAAGTTTAAAGAGACCCAGTACTTC
- - TRBJ2-5 13 TRBV30 CAWSPTGRETQYF TGTGCCTGGAGTCCTACAGGGCGAGAGACCCAGTACTTC
- many TRBJ1-1 16 TRBV3-1/TRBV3-2 CASSYSRGGMNTEAFF TGTGCCAGCAGTTATAGTAGGGGGGGCATGAACACTGAAGCTTTCTTT